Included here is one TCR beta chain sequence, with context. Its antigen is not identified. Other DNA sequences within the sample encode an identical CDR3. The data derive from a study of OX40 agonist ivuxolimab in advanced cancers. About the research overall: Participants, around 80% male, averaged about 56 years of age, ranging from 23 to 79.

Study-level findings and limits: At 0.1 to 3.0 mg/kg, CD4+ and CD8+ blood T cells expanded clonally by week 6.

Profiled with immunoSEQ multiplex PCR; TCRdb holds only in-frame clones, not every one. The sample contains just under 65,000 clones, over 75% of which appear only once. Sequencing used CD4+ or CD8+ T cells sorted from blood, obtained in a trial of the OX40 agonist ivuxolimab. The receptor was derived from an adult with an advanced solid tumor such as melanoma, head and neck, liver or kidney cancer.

The CDR3 region has the DNA TGCGCCAGCAGCTTACTAGCGGGAGGGTCCTACGAGCAGTACTTC. It is translated as CASSLLAGGSYEQYF. The genes are TRBV5-1 and TRBJ2-7, with 13 nucleotides matching TRBD2. The CDR3 covers 15 residues. Germline-derived CDR1 and CDR2 are SGHRS and YFSETQ. The ends lost 2 bases at V and 1 base at J; junction bases unmatched: 0.